These 19 T cell receptor beta chains were all obtained from the same sample, sequenced in a study of blood T cell repertoires in COVID-19. The protocol was immunoSEQ multiplex PCR, while the TCRdb copy is restricted to in-frame clones and leaves out a portion. The sample has fewer than 110,000 clones; around 83% are singletons. The sample consisted of peripheral blood. The receptors derive from a man between 65 and 85 years old with acute or convalescent COVID-19.

V gene TRBV9 combines with J gene TRBJ1-1, with 7 bases that match TRBD1. From germline, CDR1 is SGDLS and CDR2 YYNGEE. The CDR3 sequence is 14 residues long. The junction had 4 bases not matched to a gene; V was cut back by 4 bases and J by 1 base. The CDR3 spells CASSRGQSNTEAFF. The CDR3 DNA reads as TGTGCCAGCAGCAGGGGACAGTCGAACACTGAAGCTTTCTTT.

Here the CDR3 reads CATSDNRKHTDTQYF. CDR3 DNA sequence: TGTGCCACCAGTGACAATCGCAAACACACAGATACGCAGTATTTT. The chain has TRBV24-1 and TRBJ2-3; D ambiguous. This CDR3 contains 15 residues. CDR1 is KGHDR, CDR2 SFDVKD, per germline. V lost 4 bases and J 2 bases, leaving 12 bases between the germline ends.

The chain has TRBV18 and TRBJ2-1; D is undetermined. CDR1 is KGHSH, CDR2 LQKENI, per germline. This CDR3 is built from 14 residues. V was clipped by 5 bases and J by 0 bases, with 8 bases between them. This chain's CDR3 is CASSEASSYNEQFF. CDR3 in DNA: TGTGCCAGCTCAGAGGCCAGCTCCTACAATGAGCAGTTCTTC.

The V gene is TRBV11-2, the J gene TRBJ1-4; D possibly corresponds to TRBD1 (5 bases). This CDR3 has 13 amino acids. Deletions cut 3 bases from V and 7 bases from J, with 9 bases between. CDR1 SGHAT and CDR2 FQNNGV come from the germline V gene. CDR3 DNA sequence: TGTGCCAGCAGCTTTACTGGGGCTGAAAAACTGTTTTTT. This codes for CASSFTGAEKLFF.

V and J are TRBV6-2 or TRBV6-3 and TRBJ1-5; 9 bases are a match to TRBD1. The V gene's germline CDR1 is MNHEY and CDR2 SVGEGT. CDR3 length equals 21 residues. J gave up 2 bases and V 3 bases, and 20 bases lay outside the gene matches. The CDR3 nucleotides read TGTGCCAGCAGTTATGAGCGGGGTGGGACAGGGAGGAGTCAGGGCAATCAGCCCCAGCATTTT. As protein: CASSYERGGTGRSQGNQPQHF.

The rearrangement joins TRBV6-6 to TRBJ1-6; 9 nucleotides align to TRBD1. Germline trimming cut 5 bases from V and 6 bases from J; bases unmatched to any gene: 5. The CDR3 contains 15 residues. Per the germline V gene, CDR1 is MNHNY and CDR2 is SVGAGI (reference sequence). CDR3 sequence: CASSLLDRGNSPLHF. The DNA for the CDR3 is TGTGCCAGCAGTCTTCTGGACAGGGGTAATTCACCCCTCCACTTT.

This clone was detected only a few times. Other DNA sequences within the sample encode an identical CDR3. The rearrangement joins TRBV19 to TRBJ1-4, with D hard to call. The CDR3 sequence is 14 residues long. CDR1 is LNHDA and CDR2 is SQIVND in the germline V gene (reference sequence). V dropped 5 bases and J dropped 0 bases, with 7 bases sitting between them. CDR3 bases: TGTGCCAGTAGTGAGGGCGCAACTAATGAAAAACTGTTTTTT. Amino acid sequence: CASSEGATNEKLFF.

V usage is TRBV18 and J usage is TRBJ2-3; tentatively, D is TRBD1 (6 bases). The CDR3 sequence is 13 residues long. Germline CDR1 KGHSH, CDR2 LQKENI. Trimming shortened V by 6 bases and J by 4 bases, and 11 bases separated the two germline ends. The CDR3 protein is CASSRGQSDTQYF. The CDR3, as DNA: TGTGCCAGCTCCCGGGGACAATCAGATACGCAGTATTTT. Together with reference TRBV18 and TRBJ2-3, the CDR3 gives the full variable domain: NAGVMQNPRHLVRRRGQEARLRCSPMKGHSHVYWYRQLPEEGLKFMVYLQKENIIDESGMPKERFSAEFPKEGPSILRIQQVVRGDSAAYFCASSRGQSDTQYFGPGTRLTVL.

The chain links TRBV19 to TRBJ2-1; 8 bases are a match to TRBD2. With V trimmed by 2 bases and J by 0 bases, 12 bases remained unmatched. CDR1 and CDR2 (germline): LNHDA, SQIVND (reference sequence). CDR3 length: 19 amino acids. CDR3 DNA sequence: TGTGCCAGTAGTATATTGGGAGGTGGAGGGACTAGCTCCTACAATGAGCAGTTCTTC. As protein: CASSILGGGGTSSYNEQFF.

The chain links TRBV21-1 to TRBJ2-3; TRBD2, the table's D call, was not compared with the DNA. TRBV21-1 is a known pseudogene. This CDR3 spans 15 amino acids. The CDR3 nucleotides are TGTGCCAGCAGCAAAGTTGGTCATAGTGGAGATACGCAGTATTTT. It is translated as CASSKVGHSGDTQYF.

The V and J genes are TRBV5-6 and TRBJ1-1, with 8 bases that match TRBD1. Per the germline V gene, CDR1 is SGHDT and CDR2 is YYEEEE. V lost 5 bases and J lost 4; bases outside the gene matches: 4. CDR3 length equals 13 residues. CDR3 sequence reads: CASSSQGGTEAFF. CDR3 sequence (DNA): TGTGCCAGCAGTTCACAGGGGGGCACTGAAGCTTTCTTT.

This clone has a handful of counts. The chain links TRBV29-1 to TRBJ1-1; no definite D call. The germline gives CDR1 SQVTM, CDR2 ANQGSEA. Trimming removed 3 bases from V and 5 bases from J, with 13 bases in between. This CDR3 comprises 13 residues. The CDR3 coding sequence is TGCAGCGTTGATCGGGTGTATGGTACTGAAGCTTTCTTT. Translating it yields CSVDRVYGTEAFF.

CDR3 sequence reads: CASSQDLGGGAWNEQFF. CDR3 sequence (DNA): TGCGCCAGCAGCCAAGATCTCGGCGGGGGGGCGTGGAATGAGCAGTTCTTC. This sequence joins TRBV4-3 and TRBJ2-1; 9 nucleotides line up with TRBD2. The CDR3 extends over 17 amino acids. V lost 0 bases, J lost 7 bases, and 10 bases stayed unmatched. From germline, CDR1 is LGHNA and CDR2 YSLEER.

The chain couples TRBV6-2 or TRBV6-3 to TRBJ2-5; no reliable D call. The CDR3 totals 11 residues. Trimming took off 4 bases at V and 4 bases at J, with 4 bases between the two ends. Germline assignment: CDR1 MNHEY and CDR2 SVGEGT. The CDR3 bases are TGTGCCAGCAGTTCCCGAGAGACCCAGTACTTC. Its protein product is CASSSRETQYF.

This chain connects TRBV3-1 (or the pseudogene TRBV3-2) to TRBJ1-2; D uncertain. Germline loops: CDR1 LGHDT, CDR2 YNNKEL (reference sequence). The CDR3 runs to 14 residues. Trimming stripped 4 bases from V and 0 bases from J, with 9 bases between. The CDR3 DNA reads TGTGCCAGCAGCCCCGTCGGGTCTAACTATGGCTACACCTTC. Encoded protein: CASSPVGSNYGYTF.

The J gene is TRBJ2-1, the V gene TRBV20-1; D is unclear. The germline CDR1 and CDR2 sequences are DFQATT and SNEGSKA (reference sequence). The CDR3 sequence is 11 residues long. The V end lost 6 bases, the J end lost 6 bases, and 9 bases lay between the germline ends. DNA for the CDR3: TGCAGTGCGTATGGGCTCAATGAGCAGTTCTTC. Encoded protein: CSAYGLNEQFF.

The rearrangement uses TRBV2 and TRBJ1-2, with D unresolved. Looked up from germline, CDR1 is SNHLY and CDR2 is FYNNEI. Trimming pared 1 base from V and 8 bases from J, leaving 14 bases between. The CDR3 covers 14 residues. The CDR3 spells CASSEVGGAGGYTF. CDR3 bases: TGTGCCAGCAGTGAAGTGGGAGGCGCGGGCGGCTACACCTTC.

The chain couples TRBV10-3 to TRBJ1-4; 10 bases are a match to TRBD1. There are 15 residues in the CDR3. From germline, CDR1 is ENHRY and CDR2 SYGVKD. With 2 bases clipped from V and 4 bases from J, the junction kept 1 base outside the gene matches. In DNA, the CDR3 is TGTGCCATCAGTGAGGGGACAGGGGTTAATGAAAAACTGTTTTTT. Translating it yields CAISEGTGVNEKLFF.

This clone occurred a few times. The J gene is TRBJ1-6, the V gene TRBV3-1 (or the pseudogene TRBV3-2), with no clear D. Germline loops: CDR1 LGHDT, CDR2 YNNKEL (reference sequence). Between the trimmed V and J ends, which lost 4 bases and 8 bases, there was a span of 9 bases. CDR3 length: 13 amino acids. Here the CDR3 reads CASSLSADSPLHF. DNA for the CDR3: TGTGCCAGCAGCCTCTCGGCGGATTCACCCCTCCACTTT.